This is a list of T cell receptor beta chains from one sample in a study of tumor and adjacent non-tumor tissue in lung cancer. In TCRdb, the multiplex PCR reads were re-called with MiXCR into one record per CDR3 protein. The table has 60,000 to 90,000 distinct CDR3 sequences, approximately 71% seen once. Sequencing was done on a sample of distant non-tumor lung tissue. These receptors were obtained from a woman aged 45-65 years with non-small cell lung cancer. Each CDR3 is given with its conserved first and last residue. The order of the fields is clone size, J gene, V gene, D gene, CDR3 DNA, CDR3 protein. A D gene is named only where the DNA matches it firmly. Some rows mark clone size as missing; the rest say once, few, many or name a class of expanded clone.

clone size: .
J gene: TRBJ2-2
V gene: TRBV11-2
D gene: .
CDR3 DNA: TGTGCCAGTAGCTTGGTCCTAGGGACAAACACCAAGGAGTTGTTTTTT
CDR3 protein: CASSLVLGTNTKELFF

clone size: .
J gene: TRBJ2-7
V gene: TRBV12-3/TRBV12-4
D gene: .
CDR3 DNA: TGTGCCAGAAGTACCAGAGCGAGAGACCTACCCTACGAGCAGTACTTC
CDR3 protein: CARSTRARDLPYEQYF

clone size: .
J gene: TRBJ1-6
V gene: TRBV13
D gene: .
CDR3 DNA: TGTGCCAGCAATCCAACGACATGGGGGCGATTTGTTTCACCCCTCCACTTT
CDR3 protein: CASNPTTWGRFVSPLHF

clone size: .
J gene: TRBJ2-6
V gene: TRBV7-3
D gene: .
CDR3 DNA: TGTGCCAGCGGCCCAACTGGCGGTCGAACTTCTGGGGCCAACGTCCTGACTTTC
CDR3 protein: CASGPTGGRTSGANVLTF

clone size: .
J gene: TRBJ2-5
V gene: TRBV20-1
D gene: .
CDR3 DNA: TGCAGTGCTAGAGATCTATGGACCCAGTACTTC
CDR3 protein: CSARDLWTQYF

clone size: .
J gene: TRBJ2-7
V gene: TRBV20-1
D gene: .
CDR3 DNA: TGCAGTGCTGGTGGGCAGGGGGGTAGCGGAAGCCGCGAGCGGTACTTC
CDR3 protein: CSAGGQGGSGSRERYF

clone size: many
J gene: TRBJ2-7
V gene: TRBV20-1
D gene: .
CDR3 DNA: TGCAGTGCTAGAGGGTCAGCGGCTGCCTACGAGCAGTACTTC
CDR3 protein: CSARGSAAAYEQYF

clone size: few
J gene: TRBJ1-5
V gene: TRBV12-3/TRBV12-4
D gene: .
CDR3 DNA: TGTGCCAGCAGTTTAGGGGGTATAGGCAATCAGCTCCAGCATTTT
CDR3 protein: CASSLGGIGNQLQHF

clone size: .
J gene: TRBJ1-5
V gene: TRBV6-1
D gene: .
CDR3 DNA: TGTGCCAGCAGTGTTCATAGTGATCATCCCCAGCATTTT
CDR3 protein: CASSVHSDHPQHF

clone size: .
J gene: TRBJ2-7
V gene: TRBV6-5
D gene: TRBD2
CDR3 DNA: TGTGCCAGCAGTTCCACTACCGGGTCTAGCGGGAGTCGTTTGCAGTACTTC
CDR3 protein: CASSSTTGSSGSRLQYF

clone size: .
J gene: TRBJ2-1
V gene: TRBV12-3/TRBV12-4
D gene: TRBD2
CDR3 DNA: TGTGCCATCAGACTAGCGGGAGACAATGAGGAGTTCTTC
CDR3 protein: CAIRLAGDNEEFF

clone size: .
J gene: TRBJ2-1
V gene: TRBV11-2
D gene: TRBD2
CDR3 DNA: TGTACCAGCAGCCGGACGATACTAGCGGGGGACAATGAGCTGTTCTTC
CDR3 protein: CTSSRTILAGDNELFF

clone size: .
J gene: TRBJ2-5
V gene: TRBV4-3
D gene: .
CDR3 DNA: TGCGCCAGCAGCCAAAGCGCCAACCCAGAGACCCAGTATTTC
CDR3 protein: CASSQSANPETQYF

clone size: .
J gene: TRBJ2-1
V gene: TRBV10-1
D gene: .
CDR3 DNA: TGCACCAGCAGTTCGGACAGCGGCTTTGGCGGTGGCTATGAGCAGTTCTTC
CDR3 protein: CTSSSDSGFGGGYEQFF

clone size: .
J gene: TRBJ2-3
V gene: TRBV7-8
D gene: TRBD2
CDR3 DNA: TGTGCCAGCAGCTTACTAGCGGGAGCCCCGGTGGGGGCGCAGTATTTT
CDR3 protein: CASSLLAGAPVGAQYF

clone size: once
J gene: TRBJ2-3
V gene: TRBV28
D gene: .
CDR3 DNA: TGTGCCAGCAGTTTACCTCGCGCCATCACAGATATGCAGTATTTT
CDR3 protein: CASSLPRAITDMQYF

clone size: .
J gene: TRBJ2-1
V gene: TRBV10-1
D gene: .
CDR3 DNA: TGCGCAAGCAGTCCGGACAGCGGCTTTAGCGGTGGCTATGAGCAGTTCTTC
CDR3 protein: CASSPDSGFSGGYEQFF

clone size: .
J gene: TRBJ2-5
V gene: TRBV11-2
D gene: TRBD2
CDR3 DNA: TGTGCCTGCAGTCTTGGGGCTAGCGGGACCTCGGGGACCCAGTACTTC
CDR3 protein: CACSLGASGTSGTQYF

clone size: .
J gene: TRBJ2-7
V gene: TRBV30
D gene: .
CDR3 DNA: TGTGCCTGGAGTCCGCGGGACCAGAAGATACGCTTCTCCTACGAGCAATACTTC
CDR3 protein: CAWSPRDQKIRFSYEQYF

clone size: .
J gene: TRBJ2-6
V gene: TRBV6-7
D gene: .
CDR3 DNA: TGTGCCAGCAGTTACAGGGAAAAAAAGGAGGCCAACGTCCTGACTTTC
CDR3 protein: CASSYREKKEANVLTF

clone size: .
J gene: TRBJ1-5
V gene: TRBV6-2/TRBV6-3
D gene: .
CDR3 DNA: TGTGCCAGCAGCTTCGAAACCGTGGTATATGTCAGCGGTCTTAATCAGCCCCAGCATTTT
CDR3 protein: CASSFETVVYVSGLNQPQHF

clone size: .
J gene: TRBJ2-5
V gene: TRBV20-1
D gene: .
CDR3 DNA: TGCACTGCTATTCTAGCAAAAGAGACCCAGTGCTTC
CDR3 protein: CTAILAKETQCF

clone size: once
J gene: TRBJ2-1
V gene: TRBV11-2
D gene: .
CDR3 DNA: TGTGCCAGCACCTTAGATCCCAGCAGAGGCGGTGAGCAGTTCTTC
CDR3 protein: CASTLDPSRGGEQFF

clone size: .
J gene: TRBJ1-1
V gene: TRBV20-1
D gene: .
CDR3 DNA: TGCAGTGCTATGACTCCGGGTGGAGGGTCTGAAGCTTTCTTT
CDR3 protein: CSAMTPGGGSEAFF

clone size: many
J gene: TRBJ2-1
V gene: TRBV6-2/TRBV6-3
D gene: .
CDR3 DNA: TGTGCCAGCACCAGGATGAGCTCCTACAATGAGCAGTTCTTC
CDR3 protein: CASTRMSSYNEQFF

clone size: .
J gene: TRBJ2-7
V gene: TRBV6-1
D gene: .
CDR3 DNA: TGTGCCAGCAGAACCGGACGGGCTTCCTACGAGCAGAACTTC
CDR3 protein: CASRTGRASYEQNF

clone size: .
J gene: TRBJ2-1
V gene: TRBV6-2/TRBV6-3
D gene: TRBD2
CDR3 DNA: TGTGCCAGCAGATCCCCGTATAGCGGGAGCGGCTACAACGAGCAGCTCTTC
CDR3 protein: CASRSPYSGSGYNEQLF

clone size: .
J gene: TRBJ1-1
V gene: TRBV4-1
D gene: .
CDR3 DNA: TGTGCCAGCAGCCAAGATCATTACATGGCGAACACTGAAGCTTTCTTT
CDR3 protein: CASSQDHYMANTEAFF

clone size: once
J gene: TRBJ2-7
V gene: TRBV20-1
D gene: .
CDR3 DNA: TGCAGTGCTGGTCACAGAGGAGGCTACGAGCAGTACTTC
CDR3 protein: CSAGHRGGYEQYF

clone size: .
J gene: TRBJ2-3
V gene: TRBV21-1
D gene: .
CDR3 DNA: TGTGCCAGCAGCAACCACCTTTTACGGGACGGCACAGATACGCAGTATTTT
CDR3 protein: CASSNHLLRDGTDTQYF

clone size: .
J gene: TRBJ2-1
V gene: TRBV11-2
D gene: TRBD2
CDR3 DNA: TGTGCCAGCAACCGGATGATACTAGCGGGGGGCAATGAGCTGTTCTTC
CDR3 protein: CASNRMILAGGNELFF

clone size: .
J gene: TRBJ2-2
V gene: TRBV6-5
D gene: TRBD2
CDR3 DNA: TGTGCCAACAGTTTGGGGAGGGCCGGGGAGCTGTATTTT
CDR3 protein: CANSLGRAGELYF

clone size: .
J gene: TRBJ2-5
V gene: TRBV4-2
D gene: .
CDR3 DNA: TGTGCCAGCAGCCAGGTCCACGGGGGCCATCAAGAGACCCAGTACTTC
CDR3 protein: CASSQVHGGHQETQYF

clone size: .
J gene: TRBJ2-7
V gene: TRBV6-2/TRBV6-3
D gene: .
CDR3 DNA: TGTGCCGGCAGTCGACACCAATACGAGAAGTACTTC
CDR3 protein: CAGSRHQYEKYF

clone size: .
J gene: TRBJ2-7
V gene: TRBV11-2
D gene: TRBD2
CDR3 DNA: TGTGACAACAGCTTTAGCGGGAGCGGGAAAGAGCAGTACTTC
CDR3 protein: CDNSFSGSGKEQYF

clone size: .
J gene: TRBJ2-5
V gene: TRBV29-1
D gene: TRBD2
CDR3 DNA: TGCAGCGTTGCTGTCAATAGCGGGATGGTTGTGAAGACCCAGTACTTC
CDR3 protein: CSVAVNSGMVVKTQYF

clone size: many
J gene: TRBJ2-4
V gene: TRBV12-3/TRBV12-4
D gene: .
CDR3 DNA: TGTGCCAGCAGTTTGGGTAGCGGAGGAGGTAATAACATTCAGTACTTC
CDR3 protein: CASSLGSGGGNNIQYF

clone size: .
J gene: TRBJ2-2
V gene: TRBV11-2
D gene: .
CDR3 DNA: TGTGGCAGCAGCCCATCGTCTCGAAACACAGGGGAGCTGTTTTTT
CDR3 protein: CGSSPSSRNTGELFF

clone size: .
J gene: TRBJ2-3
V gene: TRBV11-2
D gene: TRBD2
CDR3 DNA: TGTGACAGCAGCTCGACGGGACTAGAGTGGAGCACAGATACGCAGTATTTT
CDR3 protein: CDSSSTGLEWSTDTQYF

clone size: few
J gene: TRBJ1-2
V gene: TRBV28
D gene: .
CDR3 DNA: TGTGCCAGCAGTTTATTTGACAGCTACACCTTC
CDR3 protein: CASSLFDSYTF